This T cell receptor beta chain was captured in a study of shared clonotypes between healthy human individuals. This was a deep-level run. In the authors' methods: Filtering was not the same, since immunoSEQ gave junction-only sequences without quality scores. Sequencing was performed with immunoSEQ multiplex PCR; in TCRdb, only in-frame clones are kept and a portion is missing. The DNA was the basis for D and trimming; V, J and clone size are from that table. The sample shows a few million clones, just over 90% of them seen only once. Overall study results and limits: Generally, naive subsets came out with larger estimated richness than memory subsets.

CD45RO-negative, CCR7-selected cells formed the naive CD8 fraction, which excluded terminally differentiated effector memory CD45RA+ cells. In the case of this clone: The antigen is undetermined.

The CDR3 is made up of 14 amino acids. From germline, CDR1 is MNHEY and CDR2 SMNVEV (reference sequence). Trimming pared 5 bases from V and 6 bases from J, leaving 13 bases between. This chain connects TRBV27 to TRBJ2-2, with D perhaps TRBD1 (5 bases). Input material: naive CD8+ T cells from PBMCs. The TCR originated in a man aged 18-30 years in good health. Some clones in this sample may be carry-over from other donors' samples. The CDR3 DNA reads TGTGCCAGCAGTCCCACCTTAGGGGCCGGGGAGCTGTTTTTT. Protein sequence: CASSPTLGAGELFF.